This TCR beta chain derives from a study of cytomegalovirus exposure and HLA in healthy donors (dated by TCRdb to 2015 to 2018). Background on the whole study: According to an earlier analysis of 450 to 650 of the donors, some 180 million T cells yielded roughly 110 million unique TCR beta sequences and 276 Gb of sequence data. Of the approximately 370 genotyped donors, over 80% were placed in the genetic ancestry cluster associated with self-reported Caucasian donors. The study used immunosequencing to profile the T cell repertoires of approximately 690 subjects and linked those repertoires to cytomegalovirus serostatus. The number of donors typed differed by locus, with about 629-640 for A, B, C, DRB1 and DQB1, over 500 for DQA1, 606 for DPA1, and roughly 450 for DPB1. To study patterns of TCR occurrence, a later analysis re-analyzed previously published TCR beta repertoires from under 750 donors and added high-resolution HLA genotyping. Both class I and class II loci were covered by HLA typing, at four-digit resolution. To predict cytomegalovirus infection status, the study combined high-throughput TCR immunosequencing, statistical association of individual TCRs with disease status, and machine learning. All discovery cohort repertoires had been generated on a single sequencing platform. Besides the first cohort of 666 subjects, a separate validation cohort made up of 120 different subjects was used. Roughly 300 gigabases of sequencing data and around 88 million unique TCR sequences made up an early release that covered under 750 HLA-typed donors. Donor age, sex, ethnicity and CMV serostatus were compiled together with the repertoire data. The study aimed to test whether signatures of past pathogen exposure could be identified by cataloging public T cell receptors. Several DR-DQ haplotypes were treated as single units for association and clustering because of strong linkage in the cohort. Genome-wide SNP genotypes for about 65% of the 666 donors were used in a later genetic analysis, which treated that subset as a discovery cohort. An earlier analysis of 587 of the donors used high-throughput TCR beta sequencing to judge whether each TCR beta V gene segment behaved as functional or pseudogenic. The later analysis used no new phenotypic data to find candidate immune exposures, relying instead on TCR beta sequences and their occurrence across donors. Among some 400 genotyped donors of the cohort, an average of roughly 230,000 unique TCR beta nucleotide sequences was sequenced per donor, of which about 18% were non-productive.

The CDR3 goes from the cysteine to the phenylalanine over 14 residues. The retained sequence is limited to the CDR3, 42 bases, with the frame set at the first base. V drops 2 bases and J drops 1 base, leaving 8 bases in between. The CDR1 and CDR2 encoded by the germline V gene are SNHLY and FYNNEI. Library prep was done by the immunoSEQ multiplex PCR assay. For the multiplex PCR, a mixture combining 60 forward primers for TCR Vbeta segments and 13 reverse primers for TCR Jbeta segments was used. The CDR3 region of rearranged TCR beta genes was amplified from genomic DNA with a multiplex PCR assay. The Illumina HiSeq System was used to sequence the amplified TCR beta libraries as 87-base-pair reads. For the original study's pipeline: In a later analysis, roughly 80 million unique TCR beta chains were counted across the roughly 670 repertoires, and some 10 million of these chains were shared by at least two donors. To remove PCR and sequencing errors, raw reads were error-corrected and collapsed into unique sequences using a nearest-neighbor algorithm that merged closely related sequences. To assign V, D and J gene segments, CDR3 sequences were aligned to IMGT reference sequences. For a sequence to be retained, a match of at least six nucleotides to both a V gene segment and a J gene segment was required. A rearrangement was called productive if the CDR3 had no stop codons and remained in frame with V and J, and every other rearrangement was called non-productive. CDR3 was defined by IMGT convention, running from the second conserved V-encoded cysteine to the conserved J-encoded phenylalanine. In an earlier analysis of around 570 of the donors, sequences lacking an unambiguous match to a single V gene segment were excluded. In an earlier analysis of 587 of the donors, V segments were called functional above 56.7% productive rearrangements and were called segregating when the between-donor standard deviation exceeded 5%. To diagnose cytomegalovirus status from the catalog of TCR beta chain sequences, a statistical classification framework was built. A later analysis assigned V and J genes by comparing TCR nucleotide sequences with IMGT/GENE-DB human TR gene sequences. In a later analysis, CDR3 sequences and most-parsimonious VDJ recombination scenarios were assigned using the TCRdist pipeline. A later analysis defined each TCR beta chain by its CDR3 amino acid sequence plus V-gene family, and excluded reads lacking a unique V-gene family. In a later analysis, 450 to 600 highly shared, low-generation-probability nucleotide sequences were removed to address suspected cross-contamination and a sequencing artifact. For each public chain, a later analysis derived a clonal expansion index from normalized ranks of inferred template counts within each repertoire. Generation probabilities in a later analysis came from a VDJ recombination model fitted to out-of-frame rearrangements, and those results were checked against IGoR. A later analysis scored TCR-TCR, TCR-HLA and TCR-CMV co-occurrence with hypergeometric tests, applying a repertoire-size bias correction to TCR pairs. To estimate false discovery rates, a later analysis permuted the HLA or CMV assignments 20 times. A later analysis grouped co-occurring TCRs with DBSCAN, adding TCRdist sequence similarity when clustering within HLA-allele-positive subsets. Repertoires with fewer than 30,000 or more than 120,000 public chains, plus five repertoires with anomalous nucleotide sharing, were excluded from co-occurrence clustering. As stored in TCRdb, this immuneACCESS dataset retains in-frame rearrangements with V and J assigned. A fraction of the clones does not appear; measured against another copy, unresolved V genes explain less than half of the discrepancy, and the remainder lacks a known reason. The D gene and trimming were derived from the DNA, and the V and J assignments and clone size from that table. Counted in this sample were about 160,000 clones; approximately 62% of them appeared once. The ten largest clones add up to less than 1.5% of the sample.

This clone was seen only a few times. Its cognate antigen has yet to be identified. Qualities for individual bases were not recorded, and no much larger clone is one base off. The investigation overall reported the following: Correlated functional status among segregating V segments might be attributable to linkage disequilibrium, but an unknown experimental factor could not be ruled out. Only TCR beta chains were sequenced in this cohort, and the absence of alpha or paired-chain data limited detectable features. In an earlier analysis of 450 to 750 of the donors, most TCR beta V segments appeared in productive rearrangements about 87% or about 30% of the time, broadly matching IMGT annotations. In vitro tests confirmed that three of the cytomegalovirus-associated TCR beta chains recognize cytomegalovirus antigens. In a later analysis, HLA-associated TCR beta chains were found to be more clonally expanded and to have lower generation probabilities than equally common non-associated chains. About 17 rarely observed V segments, including chromosome 9 orphons, were excluded from the earlier analysis of a few hundred of the donors because counts were too low. A cluster of highly shared sequence variants was judged likely to represent a technical artifact of the sequencing pipeline. Because some donors lacked HLA typing at each locus, the association tests relied only on the typed subset. At a false discovery rate of 0.05, a later analysis linked roughly 17,000 TCR beta sequences to specific HLA alleles. Sequencing depth was assumed to be roughly uniform across donors in the presence/absence analyses, though that assumption may not hold. In a later analysis, most CMV-associated TCR beta chains were found to appear HLA-restricted, with HLA associations seemingly driven largely by CMV exposure. In a later analysis, several top co-occurrence clusters were reported to appear linked to parvovirus B19, influenza, CMV and Epstein-Barr virus. A further reported finding was that TCR beta sequences accurately predicted the HLA-A and HLA-B alleles for most subjects in the first cohort. The classifier was reported to diagnose cytomegalovirus status with high specificity and sensitivity in both the original cohort and the validation cohort. It was suggested by the authors that the approach could potentially be generalized to other disease states and immunological phenotypes. V-gene and J-gene trimming of TCR beta chains was associated with a missense DCLRE1C variant in a later genetic analysis, and the association was replicated in an independent cohort. In a later analysis, the rate of TCR association differed among HLA loci, with DRB1 alleles having the most associated TCRs and HLA-C alleles having the fewest. A total of roughly 160 TCR beta chains were listed by the study as associated with cytomegalovirus. The 87-base-pair reads could not distinguish some IMGT-functional V segments, including TRBV6-2 and TRBV6-3, so those segments were excluded. While some public TCRs were present in many individuals, most TCR sequences turned up only very rarely across donors. CMV serostatus was the only immune exposure information available for the cohort. Assigning TCR associations to individual alleles was difficult when HLA alleles, especially DR and DQ, strongly co-occurred. A later genetic analysis reported fewer N-insertions in productive TCRs among donors in an Asian-associated ancestry cluster than the 666-donor mean.

In total, just over 650 healthy bone marrow donors made up the cohort. At the time of sampling, all cohort members were nominally healthy, though unrecorded immune exposures were likely present. The donor was CMV seronegative and belonged to the group of 352 seronegative cohort members. Every donor gave a peripheral blood sample, and the peripheral blood mononuclear cells from that sample were used for TCR beta sequencing. Genomic DNA extraction from the blood cell samples was performed with the Qiagen DNeasy Blood Extraction Kit. Material for sequencing was PBMCs. The clonotype originates from a middle-aged man in good health and CMV-seronegative. In this chain, TRBV2 is recombined with TRBJ1-1, with a tentative D gene TRBD1 over 5 matching bases. This receptor carries the CDR3 CASSEWGENTEAFF. The nucleotides are TGTGCCAGCAGTGAATGGGGGGAGAACACTGAAGCTTTCTTT.